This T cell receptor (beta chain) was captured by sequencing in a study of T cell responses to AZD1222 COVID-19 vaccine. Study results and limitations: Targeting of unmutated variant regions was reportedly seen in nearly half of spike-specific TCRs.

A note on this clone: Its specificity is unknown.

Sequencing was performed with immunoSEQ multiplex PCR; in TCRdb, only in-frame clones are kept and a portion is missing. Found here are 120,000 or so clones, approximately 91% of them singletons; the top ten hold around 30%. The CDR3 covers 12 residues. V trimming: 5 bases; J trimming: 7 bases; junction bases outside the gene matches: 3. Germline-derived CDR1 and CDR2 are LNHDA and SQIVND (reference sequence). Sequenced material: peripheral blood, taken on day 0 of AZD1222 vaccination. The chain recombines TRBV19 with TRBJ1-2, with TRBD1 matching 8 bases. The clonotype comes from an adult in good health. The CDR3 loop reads CASSAGGFGYTF. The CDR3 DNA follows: TGTGCCAGTAGTGCAGGGGGCTTTGGCTACACCTTC.